This TCR beta chain was recorded in a study of identical twins. Looked up from germline, CDR1 is SQVTM and CDR2 is ANQGSEA. CDR3 length: 14 amino acids. The V gene end was trimmed by 7 bases and the J gene end by 4 bases; junction bases not matched to a gene: 10. Broader study findings: Invariant MAIT and iNKT cells could partly confound zero-insertion analyses. In cord blood, abundant beta clonotypes had fewer insertions; memory showed no trend. Findings depended on cross-sectional statistics rather than tracking the same donors.

This clonotype has only a few counts. Its antigen remains unknown. It was template switching that added a universal primer site, and there were unique molecular identifiers on the cDNA. MiXCR, run by TCRdb on the 5' RACE reads, gives a single entry per CDR3 protein. Of approximately 690,000 distinct CDR3 sequences in the sample, roughly 6% were seen once. This chain joins TRBV29-1 and TRBJ2-3, with 8 nucleotides matching TRBD2. The source material was naive T cells sorted from blood. This clonotype was sampled from a man younger than 35 in good health. DNA of the CDR3: TGCAGCGCTGCCAGCGGGAGAAGGGCAGATACGCAGTATTTT. Translated: CSAASGRRADTQYF.